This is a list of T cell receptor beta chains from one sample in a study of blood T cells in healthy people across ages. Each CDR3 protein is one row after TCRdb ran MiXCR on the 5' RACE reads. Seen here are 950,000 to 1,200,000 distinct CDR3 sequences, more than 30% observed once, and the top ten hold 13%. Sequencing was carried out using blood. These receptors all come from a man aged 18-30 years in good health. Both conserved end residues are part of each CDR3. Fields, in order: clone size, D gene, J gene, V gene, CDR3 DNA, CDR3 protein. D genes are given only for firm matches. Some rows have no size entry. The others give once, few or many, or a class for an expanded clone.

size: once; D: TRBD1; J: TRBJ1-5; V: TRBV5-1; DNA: TGCGCCAGCAGCTTGGGAGGGACAGGAGTTGACCAGCCCCAGCATTTT; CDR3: CASSLGGTGVDQPQHF
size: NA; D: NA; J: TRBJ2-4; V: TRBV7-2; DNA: TGTGCCAGCAGCTTAGGGGGTCAGCCTAAAAACATTCAGTACTTC; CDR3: CASSLGGQPKNIQYF
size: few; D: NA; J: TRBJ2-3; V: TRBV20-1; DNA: TGCAGTGCTAGAGATTTGACGGGGGCCGATACGCAGTATTTT; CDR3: CSARDLTGADTQYF
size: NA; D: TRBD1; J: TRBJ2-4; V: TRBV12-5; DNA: TGTGCTAGTGGTTTGGCAGCGACAGGGTCGAGTTATAGTGAGCAGTACTTC; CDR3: CASGLAATGSSYSEQYF
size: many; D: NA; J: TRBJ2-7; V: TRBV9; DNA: TGTGCCAGCAGCGTAGGTCCACTCGCGGCCTACGAGCAGTACTTC; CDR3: CASSVGPLAAYEQYF
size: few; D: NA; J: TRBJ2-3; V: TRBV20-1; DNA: TGCAGTGCTAGTGCCCGCCGGGACTCTGCATCAGATACGCAGTATTTT; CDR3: CSASARRDSASDTQYF
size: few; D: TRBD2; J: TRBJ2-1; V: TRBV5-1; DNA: TGCGCCAGCAGCCTCCTAGCGGACAATGAGCAGTTCTTC; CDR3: CASSLLADNEQFF
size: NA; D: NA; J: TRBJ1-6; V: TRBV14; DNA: TGTGCCAGCAGACAGGGAGCTAGTAATTCACCCCCCCACTTT; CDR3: CASRQGASNSPPHF
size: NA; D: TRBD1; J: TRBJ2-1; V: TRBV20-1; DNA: TGCAGTGCTAGACACGCCACCGGGACAGGTAATCTCAATGAGCAGTTCTTC; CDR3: CSARHATGTGNLNEQFF
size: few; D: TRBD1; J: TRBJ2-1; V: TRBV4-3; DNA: TGCGCCAGCAGCCGGCACAGGGGCCTGGACTACAATGAGCAGTTCTTC; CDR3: CASSRHRGLDYNEQFF
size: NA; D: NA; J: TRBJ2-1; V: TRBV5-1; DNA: TGCGCCAACCTAGACGGGTGTTATTACAATGAGCAGTTCTTC; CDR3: CANLDGCYYNEQFF
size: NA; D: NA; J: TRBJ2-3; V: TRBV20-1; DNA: TGCAGTGCTCACCACCAGGGTACGCAGTATTTT; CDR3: CSAHHQGTQYF
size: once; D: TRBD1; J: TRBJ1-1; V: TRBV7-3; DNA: TGTGCCAGCAGCCTCACGGACAGGGTGAACACTGAAGCTTTCTTT; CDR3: CASSLTDRVNTEAFF
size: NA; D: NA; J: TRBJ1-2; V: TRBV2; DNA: TGTGCCAGCAGACCGGACGCAGAGGGCTACACCTTC; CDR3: CASRPDAEGYTF
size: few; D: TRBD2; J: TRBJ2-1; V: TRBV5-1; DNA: TGCGCCAGCAGCCTAGGACTAGCGGGGGTTTACGAGCAGTTCTTC; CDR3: CASSLGLAGVYEQFF
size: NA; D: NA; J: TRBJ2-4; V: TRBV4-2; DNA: TGTGCCAGCAGCCAAGATCGGAGCGTCGACGACATAGCCAAAAACATTCAGTACTTC; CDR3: CASSQDRSVDDIAKNIQYF
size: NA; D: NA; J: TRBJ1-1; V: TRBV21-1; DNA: TGTGCCAGCACCAGGCCCCAATTGGGGGGGAACACTGAAGCTTTCTTT; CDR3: CASTRPQLGGNTEAFF
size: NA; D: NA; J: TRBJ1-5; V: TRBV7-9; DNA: TGTGCCAGCAGCCATCACAGGAGCAATCAGCCCCAGCATTTT; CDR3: CASSHHRSNQPQHF
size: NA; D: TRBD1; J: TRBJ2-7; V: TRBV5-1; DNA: TGCGCCAGCAGCTTAGGGACAGGGTTCAACGAGCAGTACTTC; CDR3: CASSLGTGFNEQYF
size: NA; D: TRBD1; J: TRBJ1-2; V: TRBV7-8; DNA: TGTGCCAGCAGCAAAAGGGACAGGGAGTCCAATGGCTACACCTTC; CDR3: CASSKRDRESNGYTF
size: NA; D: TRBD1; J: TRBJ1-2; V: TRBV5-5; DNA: TGTGCCAGCAGCGCACGACAGGGGCCCCCTCTCAACTATGGCTACACCTTC; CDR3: CASSARQGPPLNYGYTF
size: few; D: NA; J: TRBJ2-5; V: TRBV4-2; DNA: TGTGCCAGCAGCGGGCAGGGTATTGAGCAGTACTTC; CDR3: CASSGQGIEQYF
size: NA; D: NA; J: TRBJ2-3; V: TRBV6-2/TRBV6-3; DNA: TGTGCCAGCACCTATGGCGCGTATAGCACAGATACGCAGTATTTT; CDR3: CASTYGAYSTDTQYF
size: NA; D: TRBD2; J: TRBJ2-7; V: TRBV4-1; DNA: TGCGCCAGCAGCCAGCGTAAACTAGCGGGGGAGTACAATGAGCAGTACTTC; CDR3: CASSQRKLAGEYNEQYF
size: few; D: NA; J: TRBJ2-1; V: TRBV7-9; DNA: TGTGCCAGCAGCCCGGGACTTATATTGGGCGTTTACAATGAGCAGTTCTTC; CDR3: CASSPGLILGVYNEQFF
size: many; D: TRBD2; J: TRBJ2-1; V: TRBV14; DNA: TGTGCCAGCAGCCGTCAGACTAGCGGTTCAATTTCCAATGAGCAGTTCTTC; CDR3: CASSRQTSGSISNEQFF
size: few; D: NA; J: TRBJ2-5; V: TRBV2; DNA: TGTGCCAGCAGTGAAGGGTTGTCTAGAGGAGAGACCCAGTACTTC; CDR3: CASSEGLSRGETQYF
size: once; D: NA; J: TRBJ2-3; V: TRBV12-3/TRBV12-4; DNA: TGCGCCAGCAGTTTAGGCCCGGGACTAGGGGGCATAGATACGCAGTATTTT; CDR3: CASSLGPGLGGIDTQYF
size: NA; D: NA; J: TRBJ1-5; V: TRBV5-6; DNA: TGTGCCAGCAGCCTGCAGACAGCGGGGCCTCATCAGCCCCAGCATTTT; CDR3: CASSLQTAGPHQPQHF
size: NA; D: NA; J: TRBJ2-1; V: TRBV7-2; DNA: TGTGCCAGCAGCCCCCAGGGGCCGAGCAATGAGCAGTTCTTC; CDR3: CASSPQGPSNEQFF
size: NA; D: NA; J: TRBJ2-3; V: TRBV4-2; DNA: TGTGCCAGCAGCCAAGATTTTGCGACAGCGGAGAGCACAGATACGCAGTATTTT; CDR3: CASSQDFATAESTDTQYF
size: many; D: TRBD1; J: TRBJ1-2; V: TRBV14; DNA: TGTGCCAGCAGCCAAAGACAGGGGGCGATTGGCTACACCTTC; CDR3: CASSQRQGAIGYTF
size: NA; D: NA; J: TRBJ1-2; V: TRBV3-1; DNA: TGTGCCAGCAGCCAAAACTTGGACGGCGGCTACACCTTC; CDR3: CASSQNLDGGYTF
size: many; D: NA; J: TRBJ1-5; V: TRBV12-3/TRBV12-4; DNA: TGTGCCAGCAGTTCTTCTGGTCAGCCCCAGCATTTT; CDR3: CASSSSGQPQHF
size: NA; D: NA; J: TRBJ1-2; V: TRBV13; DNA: TGTGCCAGCAGCTTAGATCTGGGGAACTATGGCTACACCTTC; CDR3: CASSLDLGNYGYTF
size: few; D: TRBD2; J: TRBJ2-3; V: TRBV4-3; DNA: TGCGCCAGCAGCCAAGATCAAAGACTAGCGGGGGGGCGTCCCACAGATACGCAGTATTTT; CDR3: CASSQDQRLAGGRPTDTQYF
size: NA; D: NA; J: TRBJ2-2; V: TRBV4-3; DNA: TGCGCCAGCAGCACTTCCTCGAACACCGGGGAGCTGTTTTTT; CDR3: CASSTSSNTGELFF
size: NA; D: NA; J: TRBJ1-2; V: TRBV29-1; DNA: TGCAGCGTTGAAGATAACAGAGGACTCTATGGCTACACCTTC; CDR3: CSVEDNRGLYGYTF
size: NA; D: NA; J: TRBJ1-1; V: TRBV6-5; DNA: TGTGCCAGCAGTTACGGCCAGGTGGGGGCTGAAGCTTTCTTT; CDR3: CASSYGQVGAEAFF
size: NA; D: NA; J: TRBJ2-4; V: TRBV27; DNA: TGTGCCAGCAGTACATTTGGGGAGTCGTTGGCCCAGTACTTC; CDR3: CASSTFGESLAQYF
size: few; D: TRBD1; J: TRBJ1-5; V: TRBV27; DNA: TGTGCCAGCAGTCCCGGACAGGGAAGGGAGCCCCAGCATTTT; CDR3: CASSPGQGREPQHF
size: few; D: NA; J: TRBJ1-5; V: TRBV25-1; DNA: TGTGCCAGCAGTGAATCCTCGGGCGGTGGTCAGCCCCAGCATTTT; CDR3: CASSESSGGGQPQHF
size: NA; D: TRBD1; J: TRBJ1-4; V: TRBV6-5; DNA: TGTGCCAGCAGTTACTCTGGGACAGGGGAGGATGAAAAACTGTTTTTT; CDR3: CASSYSGTGEDEKLFF
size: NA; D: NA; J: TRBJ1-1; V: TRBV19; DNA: TGTGCCAGTAGTATCAACAGGGACGACACTGAAGCTTTCTTT; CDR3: CASSINRDDTEAFF
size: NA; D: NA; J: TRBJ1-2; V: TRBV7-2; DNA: TGTGCCAGCAGCTTAGTGGGTCCGCGGGAGGGACATAGCTACACCTTC; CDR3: CASSLVGPREGHSYTF
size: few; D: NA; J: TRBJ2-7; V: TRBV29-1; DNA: TGCAGCGTCGCTAAGGACGGCCCCCACGAGCAGTACTTC; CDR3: CSVAKDGPHEQYF
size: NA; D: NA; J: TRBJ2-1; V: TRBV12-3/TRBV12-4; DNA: TGTGCCAGTACCCCGGCCTACAATGGGCAGTTCTTC; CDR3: CASTPAYNGQFF
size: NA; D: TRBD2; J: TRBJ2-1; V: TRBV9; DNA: TGTGCCAGCAGCCACCCGACAGGAGAGGTGTCTAGCGGGGTCTGGGATGAGCAGTTCTTC; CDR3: CASSHPTGEVSSGVWDEQFF
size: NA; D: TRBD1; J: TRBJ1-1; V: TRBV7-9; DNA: TGTGCCAGCAGCCCGAGAGAGAGCCGGGGACAGTTTGAAGCTTTCTTT; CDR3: CASSPRESRGQFEAFF
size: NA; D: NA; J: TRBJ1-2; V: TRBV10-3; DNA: TGTGCCATCAGTGACAGGGGTTCCCATGGCTACACCTTC; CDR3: CAISDRGSHGYTF